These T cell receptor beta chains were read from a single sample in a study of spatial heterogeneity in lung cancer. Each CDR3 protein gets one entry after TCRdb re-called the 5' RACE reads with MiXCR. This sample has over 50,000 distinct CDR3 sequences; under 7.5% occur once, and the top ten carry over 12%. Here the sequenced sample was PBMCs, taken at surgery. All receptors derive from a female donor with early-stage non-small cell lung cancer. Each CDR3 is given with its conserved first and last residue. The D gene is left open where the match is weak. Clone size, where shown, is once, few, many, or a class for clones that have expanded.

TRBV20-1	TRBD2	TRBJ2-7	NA	TGCAGTGCTAGAGACGGAACTAGCGGGAGTTTAGGCGACGAGCAGTACTTC	CSARDGTSGSLGDEQYF
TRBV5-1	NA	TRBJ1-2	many	TGCGCCAGCAGCTTGGGAGGTAGCTATGGCTACACCTTC	CASSLGGSYGYTF
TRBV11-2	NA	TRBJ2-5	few	TGTGCCAGCAGCTCCGGGGGGAGGCAGGGGAAGTCCCAGTACTTC	CASSSGGRQGKSQYF
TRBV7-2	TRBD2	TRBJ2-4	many	TGTGCCAGCAGCTCACATAGCGGGGGAGCCAAAAACATTCAGTACTTC	CASSSHSGGAKNIQYF
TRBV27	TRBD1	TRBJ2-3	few	TGTGCCAGCAGCCGGAGGACAGGGGGCCCCACCTTCACAGATACGCAGTATTTT	CASSRRTGGPTFTDTQYF
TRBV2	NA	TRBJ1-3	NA	TGTGCCAGCAGCTCCGGATTGCTCGTATATTTT	CASSSGLLVYF
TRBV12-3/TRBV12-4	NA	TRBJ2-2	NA	TGTGCCAGCAGTCCAACTCAGACCGGGGAGCTGTTTTTT	CASSPTQTGELFF
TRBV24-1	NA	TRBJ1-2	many	TGTGCCACCTCGAGCACAGGGATAGGCTACACCTTC	CATSSTGIGYTF
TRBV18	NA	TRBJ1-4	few	TGTGCCAGCTCAACGACACTCGAAAAACTGTTTTTT	CASSTTLEKLFF
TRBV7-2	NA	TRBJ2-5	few	TGTGCCAGCAGCCCGGGACATACGGAGACCCAGTACTTC	CASSPGHTETQYF
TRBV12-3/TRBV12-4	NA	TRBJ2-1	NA	TGTGCCAGCAGTTTAGCTGACCCCGGGCCCTACAATGAGCAGTTCTTC	CASSLADPGPYNEQFF
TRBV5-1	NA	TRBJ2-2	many	TGCGCCAGCACGTTTGGGACGTCGAACACCGGGGAGCTGTTTTTT	CASTFGTSNTGELFF
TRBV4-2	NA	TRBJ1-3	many	TGTGCCAGCAGCCAAGGGCCCCTGGGGACCTCTGGAAACACCATATATTTT	CASSQGPLGTSGNTIYF
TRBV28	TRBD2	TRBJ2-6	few	TGTGCCAGCAGTTTGCTTCCGGGACTAGCGGCGTCCTCTGGGGCCAACGTCCTGACTTTC	CASSLLPGLAASSGANVLTF
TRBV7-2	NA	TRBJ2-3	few	TGTGCCAGCAGCTCGAAAAGGACCGCAGATACGCAGTATTTT	CASSSKRTADTQYF
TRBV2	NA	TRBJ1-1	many	TGTGCCAGCACCGCAGGGGAGGGCACTGAAGCTTTCTTT	CASTAGEGTEAFF
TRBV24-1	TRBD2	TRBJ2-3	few	TGTGCCACCAGTGATCATAGCGGGGGGGCTGCAGATACGCAGTATTTT	CATSDHSGGAADTQYF
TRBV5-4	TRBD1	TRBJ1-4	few	TGTGCCAGCAGCTTTGGGGACAGCGAAAAACTGTTTTTT	CASSFGDSEKLFF